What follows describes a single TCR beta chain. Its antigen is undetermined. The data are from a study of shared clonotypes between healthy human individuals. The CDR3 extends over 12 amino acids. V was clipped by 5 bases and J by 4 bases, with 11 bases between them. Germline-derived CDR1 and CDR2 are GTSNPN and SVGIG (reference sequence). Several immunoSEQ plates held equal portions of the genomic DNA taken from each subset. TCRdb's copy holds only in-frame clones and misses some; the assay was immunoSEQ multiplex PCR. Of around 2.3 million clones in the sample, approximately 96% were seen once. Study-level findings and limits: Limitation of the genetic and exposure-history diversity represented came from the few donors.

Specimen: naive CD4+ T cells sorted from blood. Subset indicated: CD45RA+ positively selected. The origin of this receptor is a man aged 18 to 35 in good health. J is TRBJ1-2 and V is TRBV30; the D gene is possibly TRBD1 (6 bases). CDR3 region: CAWADSSYGYTF. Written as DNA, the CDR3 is TGTGCCTGGGCGGACAGTTCCTATGGCTACACCTTC.